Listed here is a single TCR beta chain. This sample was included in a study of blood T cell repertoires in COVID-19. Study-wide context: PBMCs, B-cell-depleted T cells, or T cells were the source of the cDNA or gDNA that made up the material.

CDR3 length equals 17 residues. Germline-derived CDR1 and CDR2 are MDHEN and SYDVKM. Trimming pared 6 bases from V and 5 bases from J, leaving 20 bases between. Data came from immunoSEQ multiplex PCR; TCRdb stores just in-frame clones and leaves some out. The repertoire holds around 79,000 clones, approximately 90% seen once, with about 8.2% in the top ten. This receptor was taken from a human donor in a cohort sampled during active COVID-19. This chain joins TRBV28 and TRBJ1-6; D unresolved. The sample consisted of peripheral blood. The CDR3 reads CASRPNGGGYDNSPLHF. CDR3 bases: TGTGCCAGCAGGCCCAATGGTGGAGGGTACGATAATTCACCCCTCCACTTT. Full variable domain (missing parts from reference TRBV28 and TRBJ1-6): DVKVTQSSRYLVKRTGEKVFLECVQDMDHENMFWYRQDPGLGLRLIYFSYDVKMKEKGDIPEGYSVSREKKERFSLILESASTNQTSMYLCASRPNGGGYDNSPLHFGNGTRLTVT.